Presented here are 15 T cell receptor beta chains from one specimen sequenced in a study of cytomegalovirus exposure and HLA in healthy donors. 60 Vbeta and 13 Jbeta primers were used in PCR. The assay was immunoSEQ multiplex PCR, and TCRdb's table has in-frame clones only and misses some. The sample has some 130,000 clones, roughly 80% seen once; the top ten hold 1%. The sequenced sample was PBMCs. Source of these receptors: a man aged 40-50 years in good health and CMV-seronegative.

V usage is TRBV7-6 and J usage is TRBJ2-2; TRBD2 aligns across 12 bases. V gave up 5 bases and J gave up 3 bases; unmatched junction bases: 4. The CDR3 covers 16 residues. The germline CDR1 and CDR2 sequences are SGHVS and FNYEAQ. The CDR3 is CASSLLAGGDTGELFF. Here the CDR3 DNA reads TGTGCCAGCAGCCTTCTAGCGGGAGGGGACACCGGGGAGCTGTTTTTT.

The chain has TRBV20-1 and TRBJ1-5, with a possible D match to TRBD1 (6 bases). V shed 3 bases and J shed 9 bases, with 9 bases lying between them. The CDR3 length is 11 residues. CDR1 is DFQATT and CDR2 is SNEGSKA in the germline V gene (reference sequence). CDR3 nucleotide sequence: TGCAGTGCTAGTAGGGGGGGGCCCCAGCATTTT. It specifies CSASRGGPQHF.

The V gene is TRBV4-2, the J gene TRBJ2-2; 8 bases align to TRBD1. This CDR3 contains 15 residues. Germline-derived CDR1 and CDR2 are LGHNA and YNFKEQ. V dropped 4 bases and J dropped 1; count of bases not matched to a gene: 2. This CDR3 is CASSLGQGNTGELFF. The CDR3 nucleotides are TGTGCCAGCAGCCTAGGACAGGGGAACACCGGGGAGCTGTTTTTT.

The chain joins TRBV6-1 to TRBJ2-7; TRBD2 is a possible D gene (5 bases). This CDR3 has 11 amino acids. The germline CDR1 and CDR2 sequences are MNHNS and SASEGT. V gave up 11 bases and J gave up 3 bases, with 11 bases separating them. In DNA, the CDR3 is TGTGCCTCAGTAGCGCGCTACGAGCAGTACTTC. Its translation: CASVARYEQYF.

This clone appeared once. CDR3 DNA: TGCGCCAGCAGCTTAACCGGGACAGGGGGCTCTGACACCTTC. It codes for CASSLTGTGGSDTF. The rearrangement uses TRBV5-1 and TRBJ1-2; 12 bases are shared with TRBD1. The germline V gene has CDR1 SGHRS and CDR2 YFSETQ. This CDR3 spans 14 amino acids. The junction had 8 bases not matched to a gene; V was cut back by 2 bases and J by 12 bases. The complete variable domain, with remaining parts taken from reference TRBV5-1 and TRBJ1-2, reads KAGVTQTPRYLIKTRGQQVTLSCSPISGHRSVSWYQQTPGQGLQFLFEYFSETQRNKGNFPGRFSGRQFSNSRSEMNVSTLELGDSALYLCASSLTGTGGSDTFGSGTRLTVV.

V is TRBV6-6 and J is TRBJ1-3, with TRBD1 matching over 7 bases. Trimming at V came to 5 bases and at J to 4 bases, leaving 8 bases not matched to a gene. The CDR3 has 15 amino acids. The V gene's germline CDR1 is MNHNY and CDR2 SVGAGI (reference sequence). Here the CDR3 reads CASSTTGESGNTIYF. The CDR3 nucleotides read TGTGCCAGCAGTACAACAGGGGAATCAGGAAACACCATATATTTT.

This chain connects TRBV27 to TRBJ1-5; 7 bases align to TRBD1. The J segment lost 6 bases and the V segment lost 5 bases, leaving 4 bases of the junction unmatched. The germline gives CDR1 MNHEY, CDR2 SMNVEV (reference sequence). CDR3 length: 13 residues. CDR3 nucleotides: TGTGCCAGCAGTACAGGGGTGGTTCAGCCCCAGCATTTT. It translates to CASSTGVVQPQHF.

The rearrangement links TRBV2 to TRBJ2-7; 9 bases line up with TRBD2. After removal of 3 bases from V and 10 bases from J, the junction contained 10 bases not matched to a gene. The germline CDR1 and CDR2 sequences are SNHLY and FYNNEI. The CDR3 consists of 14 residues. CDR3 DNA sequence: TGTGCCAGCAGTGAGGCTAGCGGGACCCAGCTTCAGTACTTC. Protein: CASSEASGTQLQYF.

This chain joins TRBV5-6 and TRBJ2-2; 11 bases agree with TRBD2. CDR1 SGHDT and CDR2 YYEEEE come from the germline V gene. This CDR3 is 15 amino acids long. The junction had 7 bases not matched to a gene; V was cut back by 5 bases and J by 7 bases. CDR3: CASRKLAGAVGELFF. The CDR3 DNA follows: TGTGCCAGCAGGAAACTAGCGGGAGCGGTCGGGGAGCTGTTTTTT.

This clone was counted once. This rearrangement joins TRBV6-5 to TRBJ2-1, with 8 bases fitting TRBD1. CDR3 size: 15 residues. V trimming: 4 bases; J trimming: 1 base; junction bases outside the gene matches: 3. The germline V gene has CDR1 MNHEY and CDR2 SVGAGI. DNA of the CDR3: TGTGCCAGCAGTTCGTACAGGGGGTCCTACAATGAGCAGTTCTTC. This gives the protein CASSSYRGSYNEQFF.

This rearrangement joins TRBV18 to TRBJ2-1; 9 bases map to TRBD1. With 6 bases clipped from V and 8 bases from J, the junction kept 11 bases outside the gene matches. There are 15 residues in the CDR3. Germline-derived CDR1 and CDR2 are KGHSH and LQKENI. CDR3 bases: TGTGCCAGCTCCCTCGAACCGGGACAGGGCGATGAGCAGTTCTTC. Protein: CASSLEPGQGDEQFF.

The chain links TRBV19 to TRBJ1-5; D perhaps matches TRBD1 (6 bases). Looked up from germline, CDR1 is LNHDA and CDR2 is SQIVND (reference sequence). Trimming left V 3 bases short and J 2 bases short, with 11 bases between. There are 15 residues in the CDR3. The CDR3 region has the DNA TGTGCCAGTAGTATTGGGGGGGCAGGCAATCAGCCCCAGCATTTT. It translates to CASSIGGAGNQPQHF.

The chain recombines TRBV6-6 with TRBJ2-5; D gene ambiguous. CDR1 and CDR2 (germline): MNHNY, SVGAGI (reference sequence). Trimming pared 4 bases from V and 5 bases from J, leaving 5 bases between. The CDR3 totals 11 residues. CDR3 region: CASSSLETQYF. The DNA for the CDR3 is TGTGCCAGCAGTTCCCTCGAGACCCAGTACTTC.

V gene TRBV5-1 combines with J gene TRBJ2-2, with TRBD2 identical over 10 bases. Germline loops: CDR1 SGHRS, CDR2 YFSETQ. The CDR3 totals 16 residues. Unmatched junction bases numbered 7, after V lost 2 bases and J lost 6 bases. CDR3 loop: CASSFQLAGNAGELFF. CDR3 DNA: TGCGCCAGCAGCTTTCAACTAGCGGGGAATGCCGGGGAGCTGTTTTTT.

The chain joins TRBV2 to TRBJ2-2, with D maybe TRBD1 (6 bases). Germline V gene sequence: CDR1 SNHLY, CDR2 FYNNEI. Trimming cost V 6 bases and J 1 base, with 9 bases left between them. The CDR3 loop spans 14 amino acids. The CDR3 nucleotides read TGTGCCAGCAGCCGGACAGAGAACACCGGGGAGCTGTTTTTT. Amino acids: CASSRTENTGELFF.